The 10 T cell receptor beta chains below all came from one sample that was sequenced in a study of T cell responses to AZD1222 COVID-19 vaccine. Some clones are missing from TCRdb's copy, which holds only in-frame ones; the method was immunoSEQ multiplex PCR. Of under 150,000 clones detected, roughly nine tenths appear once; the ten largest clones hold under 3%. The sample consisted of peripheral blood, taken 28 days after the second AZD1222 dose. These receptors originate from an adult who received the AZD1222 COVID-19 vaccine.

The CDR3 DNA reads TGCGCCAGCAGCCAAAGCCTTGCCGGGGCGACCTATGGCTACACCTTC. Encoded protein: CASSQSLAGATYGYTF. This chain uses TRBV4-1 with TRBJ1-2, with D perhaps TRBD1 (5 bases). The CDR3 extends over 16 amino acids. Trimming pared 2 bases from V and 4 bases from J, leaving 17 bases between. Per germline, CDR1 MGHRA and CDR2 YSYEKL.

The rearrangement links TRBV5-1 to TRBJ1-1, with D perhaps TRBD1 (5 bases). Looked up from germline, CDR1 is SGHRS and CDR2 is YFSETQ. This CDR3 region has 15 residues. The V gene lost 4 bases and the J gene lost 3 bases, with 16 bases spanning the gap. This chain's CDR3 is CASSPGDRGHTEAFF. The CDR3 DNA reads as TGCGCCAGCAGCCCGGGGGACCGGGGACACACTGAAGCTTTCTTT.

This rearrangement joins TRBV6-6 to TRBJ2-7; D may be TRBD1 (6 bases). This CDR3 comprises 15 residues. The germline V gene encodes CDR1 MNHNY and CDR2 SVGAGI (reference sequence). Between the trimmed V and J ends, which lost 6 bases and 3 bases, there was a span of 18 bases. This chain's CDR3 is CASRPTTRDNYEQYF. In nucleotides, the CDR3 is TGTGCCAGCAGACCTACGACCCGGGACAACTACGAGCAGTACTTC.

The V and J genes are TRBV5-1 and TRBJ1-1; D call uncertain. The CDR3 consists of 13 residues. Germline CDR1 reads SGHRS; CDR2 reads YFSETQ. Trimming cost V 0 bases and J 5 bases, with 8 bases left between them. The CDR3 sequence is CASSLAGVTEAFF. CDR3 in DNA: TGCGCCAGCAGCTTGGCCGGGGTTACTGAAGCTTTCTTT.

V is TRBV2 and J is TRBJ1-6; D may be TRBD1 (5 bases). The CDR3 is made up of 14 amino acids. The V gene's germline CDR1 is SNHLY and CDR2 FYNNEI. The V end lost 7 bases, the J end lost 3 bases, and 10 bases lay between the germline ends. CDR3 in amino acids: CASNSQGYNSPLHF. Here the CDR3 DNA reads TGTGCCAGCAATAGCCAGGGCTATAATTCACCCCTCCACTTT. Variable domain in full (rest from reference TRBV2 and TRBJ1-6): EPEVTQTPSHQVTQMGQEVILRCVPISNHLYFYWYRQILGQKVEFLVSFYNNEISEKSEIFDDQFSVERPDGSNFTLKIRSTKLEDSAMYFCASNSQGYNSPLHFGNGTRLTVT.

CDR3 loop: CASSFLAGARETQYF. In DNA, the CDR3 is TGTGCCAGCAGCTTCCTAGCGGGGGCTAGGGAGACCCAGTACTTC. The rearrangement uses TRBV7-2 and TRBJ2-5, with TRBD2 matching 10 bases. This CDR3 contains 15 residues. Germline CDR1 is SGHTA and CDR2 is FQGNSA. V trimming: 3 bases; J trimming: 5 bases; junction bases outside the gene matches: 6.

The rearrangement uses TRBV24-1 and TRBJ2-1; D gene unclear. The V gene's germline CDR1 is KGHDR and CDR2 SFDVKD. Trimming took 4 bases from V and 4 from J, leaving 10 bases between them. The CDR3 totals 14 residues. As DNA, the CDR3 is TGTGCCACCAGTGACTCCGGCCCATACAATGAGCAGTTCTTC. Protein sequence: CATSDSGPYNEQFF.

By its share, this clone is medium-sized. The chain combines TRBV11-2 with TRBJ2-5; 12 nucleotides line up with TRBD2. The CDR3 consists of 14 residues. From germline, CDR1 is SGHAT and CDR2 FQNNGV. V lost 6 bases, J lost 5 bases, and 4 bases stayed unmatched. The DNA of the CDR3 is TGTGCCAGCAGTTACGGGACTAGCGGGGAGACCCAGTACTTC. Protein sequence: CASSYGTSGETQYF.

As DNA, the CDR3 is TGTGCCAGTAGTCTACAGGGGAATCAGCCCCAGCATTTT. Its translation is CASSLQGNQPQHF. This chain joins TRBV19 and TRBJ1-5, with 7 bases lining up with TRBD1. Germline assignment: CDR1 LNHDA and CDR2 SQIVND (reference sequence). V trimming: 5 bases; J trimming: 4 bases; junction bases outside the gene matches: 2. The CDR3 contains 13 residues.

This clone was seen once. This chain joins TRBV18 and TRBJ2-2; TRBD2 aligns across 12 bases. Germline loops: CDR1 KGHSH, CDR2 LQKENI. The junction had 0 bases not matched to a gene; V was cut back by 3 bases and J by 1 base. This CDR3 has 16 amino acids. This chain's CDR3 is CASSPTSGGNTGELFF. The CDR3 DNA follows: TGTGCCAGCTCACCGACTAGCGGGGGGAACACCGGGGAGCTGTTTTTT.